Presented here are 15 T cell receptor beta chains from one specimen sequenced in a study of CD8 T cells in ankylosing spondylitis. TCRdb itself ran the 5' RACE reads through MiXCR, one entry per CDR3 protein. The sample lists some 300,000 distinct CDR3 sequences; about a fifth were seen once. Sequencing was done on a sample of blood, either unsorted or a sorted T cell fraction (not recorded which). Receptors were obtained from a female donor with ankylosing spondylitis or in good health (not recorded which).

The V gene is TRBV12-3 or TRBV12-4, the J gene TRBJ2-3, with TRBD2 matching over 8 bases. After removal of 7 bases from V and 2 bases from J, the junction contained 5 bases not matched to a gene. There are 14 residues in the CDR3. CDR3 residues: CASTRLALTDTQYF. The CDR3 nucleotides are TGTGCCAGCACCCGACTAGCGCTCACAGATACGCAGTATTTT.

J is TRBJ1-2 and V is TRBV7-2; 8 nucleotides agree with TRBD1. Trimming removed 5 bases from V and 3 bases from J; junction bases left unmatched: 11. Germline CDR1 reads SGHTA; CDR2 reads FQGNSA. The CDR3 sequence is 16 residues long. This chain's CDR3 is CASSPDRAIAYYGYTF. DNA of the CDR3: TGTGCCAGCAGCCCGGACAGGGCCATAGCCTACTATGGCTACACCTTC.

The V call is TRBV18, the J call TRBJ2-7; D possibly corresponds to TRBD2 (5 bases). The germline V gene has CDR1 KGHSH and CDR2 LQKENI. CDR3 length: 16 residues. V lost 5 bases and J 0 bases, leaving 17 bases between the germline ends. This CDR3 is CASSAKRALSSYEQYF. CDR3 in DNA: TGTGCCAGCTCAGCCAAGAGGGCCCTGAGCTCCTACGAGCAGTACTTC.

The table lists this clonotype with a few counts. The V gene is TRBV19, the J gene TRBJ2-1, with TRBD1 as a possible D gene (6 bases). Germline V gene lookup returns CDR1 LNHDA and CDR2 SQIVND (reference sequence). The CDR3 consists of 12 residues. V lost 2 bases to trimming and J lost 10 bases, with 9 bases between them. The CDR3: CASSIRTGEQFF. The CDR3 DNA reads as TGTGCCAGTAGTATAAGAACAGGGGAGCAGTTCTTC.

The CDR3 protein is CSAVDYMNTEAFF. In nucleotides, the CDR3 is TGCAGTGCTGTGGACTATATGAACACTGAAGCTTTCTTT. The chain uses TRBV20-1 and TRBJ1-1; D is uncertain. The CDR3 spans 13 residues. V gave up 5 bases and J gave up 0 bases, with 10 bases separating them. The germline gives CDR1 DFQATT, CDR2 SNEGSKA (reference sequence).

The rearrangement joins TRBV20-1 to TRBJ2-1; D not certain. This CDR3 region has 13 residues. Germline assignment: CDR1 DFQATT and CDR2 SNEGSKA (reference sequence). V was clipped by 4 bases and J by 3 bases, with 10 bases between them. The CDR3 DNA reads TGCAGTGCTAACAACGCTCACTACAATGAGCAGTTCTTC. This sequence encodes CSANNAHYNEQFF.

This rearrangement joins TRBV27 to TRBJ2-7; perhaps TRBD2 as D (7 bases). Germline V gene lookup returns CDR1 MNHEY and CDR2 SMNVEV (reference sequence). The CDR3 has 15 residues. V lost 10 bases to trimming and J lost 3 bases, with 22 bases between them. The CDR3 bases are TGTGCCACCCCCCTTGGCGGGGGCGCGAACTACGAGCAGTACTTC. It encodes CATPLGGGANYEQYF.

The sample holds a few counts of this clonotype. J is TRBJ2-1 and V is TRBV20-1; TRBD2 aligns across 8 bases. The trim removed 1 base at V and 6 bases at J, leaving 2 bases unmatched. Germline V gene sequence: CDR1 DFQATT, CDR2 SNEGSKA (reference sequence). The CDR3 consists of 13 residues. The CDR3 DNA reads TGCAGTGCTAGAGGCGGGAGGTTCAATGAGCAGTTCTTC. This gives the protein CSARGGRFNEQFF.

Many counts were recorded for this clonotype. The V gene is TRBV29-1, the J gene TRBJ1-1, with TRBD1 as a possible D gene (5 bases). Looked up from germline, CDR1 is SQVTM and CDR2 is ANQGSEA. CDR3 length equals 13 residues. Trimming removed 3 bases at V and 0 bases at J, with 8 bases between. The CDR3 coding sequence is TGCAGCGTTGATTACAGGATGAACACTGAAGCTTTCTTT. This encodes CSVDYRMNTEAFF.

A few counts support this clonotype. The chain employs TRBV2 and TRBJ2-3, with 14 bases lining up with TRBD2. CDR3 length: 15 residues. With 6 bases clipped from V and 4 bases from J, the junction kept 3 bases outside the gene matches. Germline assignment: CDR1 SNHLY and CDR2 FYNNEI. The CDR3: CASRGLAGVPDTQYF. DNA for the CDR3: TGTGCCAGCAGGGGACTAGCGGGAGTCCCAGATACGCAGTATTTT.

This clonotype was detected only a few times. V and J are TRBV11-2 and TRBJ2-1, with D possibly matching TRBD2 (5 bases). The germline gives CDR1 SGHAT, CDR2 FQNNGV. This CDR3 has 15 residues. V was clipped by 3 bases and J by 3 bases, with 12 bases between them. In DNA form, the CDR3 reads TGTGCCAGCAGCTTGGGGAGCGGAAACTACAATGAGCAGTTCTTC. It specifies CASSLGSGNYNEQFF.

This clonotype was seen a few times. This CDR3 reads CSVAMDQRGGATFSYNEQFF. CDR3 nucleotide sequence: TGCAGCGTTGCTATGGACCAGAGGGGCGGGGCAACCTTCTCCTACAATGAGCAGTTCTTC. The rearrangement uses TRBV29-1 and TRBJ2-1, with D maybe TRBD2 (6 bases). Germline V gives CDR1 SQVTM, CDR2 ANQGSEA. Trimming took off 4 bases at V and 0 bases at J, with 28 bases between the two ends. The CDR3 runs 20 residues.

This chain joins TRBV27 and TRBJ2-1, with 11 bases aligning to TRBD2. The CDR3 has 15 residues. The V gene's germline CDR1 is MNHEY and CDR2 SMNVEV (reference sequence). V lost 6 bases, J lost 2 bases, and 3 bases stayed unmatched. The CDR3 bases are TGTGCCAGCAGCCGACTAGCGGGACCCTACAATGAGCAGTTCTTC. It codes for CASSRLAGPYNEQFF.

This clonotype occurred a few times. This chain joins TRBV10-3 and TRBJ1-2; no definite D call. This CDR3 contains 12 residues. V lost 2 bases to trimming and J lost 5 bases, with 6 bases between them. Germline V lookup: CDR1 ENHRY, CDR2 SYGVKD. The CDR3 protein is CAISEGSYGYTF. The CDR3 DNA reads as TGTGCCATCAGTGAGGGCAGTTATGGCTACACCTTC.

This clonotype has only a few counts. V usage is TRBV5-1 and J usage is TRBJ2-7; D is uncertain. CDR3 length: 13 amino acids. V was clipped by 4 bases and J by 6 bases, with 14 bases between them. Germline assignment: CDR1 SGHRS and CDR2 YFSETQ. In DNA form, the CDR3 reads TGCGCCAGCAGCCCCCGAGAACGCTCCGAGCAGTACTTC. Protein: CASSPRERSEQYF.